This T cell receptor (beta chain) was sequenced for a study of T cell responses to AZD1222 COVID-19 vaccine. Profiling relied on immunoSEQ multiplex PCR, and the TCRdb table lists in-frame clones only, not all of them. This sample yields roughly 95,000 clones, of which roughly 90% are seen a single time; about 2.9% belongs to the top ten. Study observations and caveats: Females made up more of the donors, who were largely white British, and clonal diversity may have come out too low.

For this clone: Its target is unknown.

The clonotype was recovered from an adult in good health. The sample consisted of peripheral blood, taken on day 0 of AZD1222 vaccination.

CDR3 residues: CAWSVLVNTGELFF. The DNA for the CDR3 is TGTGCCTGGAGTGTTCTGGTGAACACCGGGGAGCTGTTTTTT. This chain uses TRBV30 with TRBJ2-2; unclear D gene. The CDR3 consists of 14 residues. V dropped 0 bases and J dropped 1 base, with 6 bases sitting between them. Germline V gene sequence: CDR1 GTSNPN, CDR2 SVGIG (reference sequence).